This T cell receptor (beta chain) stems from a study of blood T cell repertoires in COVID-19. Overall study: Italy, Spain and the United States were the sources of the convalescent and acute COVID-19 samples.

This clone showed up just a few times. Under the authors' procedure: Estimated nucleated cell counts came from reference gene primer amplification. Measured with immunoSEQ multiplex PCR; TCRdb has only the in-frame clones, and not every one. That table gives V, J and clone size, and the DNA gave D and trimming. The sample holds 250,000 to 350,000 clones, around 87% seen once. Germline values: CDR1 GTSNPN, CDR2 SVGIG (reference sequence). V was trimmed by 2 bases and J by 5 bases, leaving 15 bases between them. The CDR3 contains 15 residues. This study enrolled people aged 18 to 89 from around 26 US geographic areas. Assignments of participants to cohorts depended upon their own reported clinical history.

The chain links TRBV30 to TRBJ1-4; maybe TRBD1 (5 bases). The sequence derives from a woman aged 30 to 39 who had recovered from COVID-19. Sequencing was done on a sample of PBMCs or T cells enriched from blood (not recorded which). The CDR3 coding sequence is TGTGCCTGGAGTCCCGACCGGGGGATGAATGAAAAACTGTTTTTT. Translated: CAWSPDRGMNEKLFF.